This passage covers 26 T cell receptor beta chains from one sample sequenced in a study of blood T cell repertoires in COVID-19. Assay used: immunoSEQ multiplex PCR; TCRdb lists only in-frame clones, some missing. Counted here are over 250,000 clones, roughly 83% occurring once; the ten biggest clones make up over 1.1%. The sequencing sample was made of peripheral blood. These receptors were collected from a human donor with COVID-19, enrolled during active disease. The donor label of this sample is uncertain.

The genes are TRBV11-3 and TRBJ1-1; a possible D gene is TRBD1 (6 bases). V lost 5 bases to trimming and J lost 4 bases, with 14 bases between them. CDR3 length equals 14 residues. Looked up from germline, CDR1 is SGHNT and CDR2 is YENEEA. DNA for the CDR3: TGTGCCAGCAGCCAAGAACAGGGCGCCACTGAAGCTTTCTTT. Translating gives CASSQEQGATEAFF.

The chain carries TRBV19 and TRBJ1-5, with TRBD1 identical over 10 bases. V lost 3 bases to trimming and J lost 3 bases; unmatched junction nucleotides: 5. The CDR3 extends over 16 amino acids. Germline CDR1 is LNHDA and CDR2 is SQIVND (reference sequence). This CDR3 is CASSIEGTGANQPQHF. The CDR3 DNA is TGTGCCAGTAGTATTGAGGGGACAGGGGCCAATCAGCCCCAGCATTTT.

The rearrangement links TRBV5-1 to TRBJ1-1; 9 bases fit TRBD1. Losses at the gene ends were 5 bases for V and 4 bases for J; bases not matched to a gene: 21. Germline CDR1 reads SGHRS; CDR2 reads YFSETQ. The CDR3 length is 19 residues. CDR3 loop: CASSPEPLAPGQGTTEAFF. In DNA form, the CDR3 reads TGCGCCAGCAGTCCTGAACCCCTTGCCCCGGGACAGGGTACCACTGAAGCTTTCTTT.

In DNA, the CDR3 is TGTGCCAGCAGTGACCATTCTAGAAGCTATGGCTACACCTTC. This codes for CASSDHSRSYGYTF. V gene TRBV6-1 combines with J gene TRBJ1-2; D is ambiguous. The germline V and J ends were trimmed by 3 bases and 4 bases, with 12 bases remaining between them. The CDR3 contains 14 residues. Germline CDR1 is MNHNS and CDR2 is SASEGT.

The chain is built from TRBV28 and TRBJ2-1; tentative D call: TRBD2 (6 bases). Trimming took off 6 bases at V and 8 bases at J, with 23 bases between the two ends. The CDR3 covers 16 residues. Germline assignment: CDR1 MDHEN and CDR2 SYDVKM. For the CDR3, the DNA is TGTGCCAGCAGACGGGCCCTTTTTGCTAGCGACGATGAGCAGTTCTTC. This encodes CASRRALFASDDEQFF. Filled out from reference TRBV28 and TRBJ2-1, the complete variable domain reads DVKVTQSSRYLVKRTGEKVFLECVQDMDHENMFWYRQDPGLGLRLIYFSYDVKMKEKGDIPEGYSVSREKKERFSLILESASTNQTSMYLCASRRALFASDDEQFFGPGTRLTVL.

The chain carries TRBV5-1 and TRBJ2-7, with a tentative D call TRBD1 (5 bases). V gave up 3 bases and J gave up 0 bases, with 10 bases separating them. This CDR3 contains 14 residues. Germline V gene lookup returns CDR1 SGHRS and CDR2 YFSETQ. CDR3 loop: CASSWSGLSYEQYF. The CDR3 DNA reads as TGCGCCAGCAGCTGGTCAGGGCTCTCCTACGAGCAGTACTTC. The complete variable domain, with remaining parts taken from reference TRBV5-1 and TRBJ2-7, reads KAGVTQTPRYLIKTRGQQVTLSCSPISGHRSVSWYQQTPGQGLQFLFEYFSETQRNKGNFPGRFSGRQFSNSRSEMNVSTLELGDSALYLCASSWSGLSYEQYFGPGTRLTVT.

The rearrangement links TRBV3-1 (or the pseudogene TRBV3-2) to TRBJ2-7; tentatively, D is TRBD2 (6 bases). The CDR3 consists of 13 residues. Between the trimmed V and J ends, which lost 8 bases and 1 base, there was a span of 12 bases. CDR1 is LGHDT, CDR2 YNNKEL, per germline (reference sequence). The CDR3 bases are TGTGCCAGCGCCGCTAGCGAATCCTACGAGCAGTACTTC. Translation: CASAASESYEQYF.

V and J are TRBV27 and TRBJ2-3; TRBD2 might be the D (6 bases). V lost 2 bases to trimming and J lost 4 bases, with 13 bases between them. Germline lookup yields CDR1 MNHEY and CDR2 SMNVEV (reference sequence). The CDR3 loop spans 15 amino acids. CDR3 bases: TGTGCCAGCAGTTTAGGAGGGTCTGGTGCAGATACGCAGTATTTT. Its protein product is CASSLGGSGADTQYF.

This chain links TRBV5-1 with TRBJ2-5; D is possibly TRBD1 (7 bases). The germline CDR1 and CDR2 sequences are SGHRS and YFSETQ. With 6 bases removed from V and 2 bases from J, the gap between germline ends came to 14 bases. The CDR3 totals 14 residues. In DNA, the CDR3 is TGCGCCAGCACCCGCGGGACAGCACAAGAGACCCAGTACTTC. Translated: CASTRGTAQETQYF.

This rearrangement joins TRBV7-2 to TRBJ2-7; TRBD1 is a possible D gene (6 bases). The CDR3 runs 15 residues. The V and J ends lost 1 base and 0 bases respectively, with 10 bases between them. Per the germline V gene, CDR1 is SGHTA and CDR2 is FQGNSA. The CDR3 here is CASSLDRDTSYEQYF. CDR3 in DNA: TGTGCCAGCAGCTTAGACCGGGACACCTCCTACGAGCAGTACTTC.

The V and J genes are TRBV5-1 and TRBJ2-1, with 10 nucleotides matching TRBD2. J lost 8 bases, V lost 2 bases, and 10 bases had no gene match. CDR1 and CDR2 (germline): SGHRS, YFSETQ. The CDR3 extends over 16 amino acids. The CDR3 DNA is TGCGCCAGCAGCTTAACTGGACTAGCGGCCGGCGATGAGCAGTTCTTC. Translation: CASSLTGLAAGDEQFF.

V is TRBV7-8 and J is TRBJ2-2; D gene uncertain. There are 16 residues in the CDR3. Per the germline V gene, CDR1 is SGHVS and CDR2 is FQNEAQ. V lost 0 bases, J lost 6 bases, and 14 bases lay in between. CDR3 protein: CASSLAMGPFPGELFF. Written as DNA, the CDR3 is TGTGCCAGCAGCTTAGCAATGGGCCCGTTCCCCGGGGAGCTGTTTTTT.

The rearrangement links TRBV19 to TRBJ2-1; 7 nucleotides align to TRBD2. CDR3 length: 15 amino acids. The germline gives CDR1 LNHDA, CDR2 SQIVND (reference sequence). Unmatched junction bases numbered 6, after V lost 5 bases and J lost 2 bases. The CDR3 nucleotides are TGTGCCAGTAGTGAAAGCGGGATCACCTACAATGAGCAGTTCTTC. Translating it yields CASSESGITYNEQFF.

V is TRBV19 and J is TRBJ1-3; TRBD1 aligns across 9 bases. The length of the CDR3 is 14 residues. CDR1 and CDR2 from the germline V gene are LNHDA and SQIVND (reference sequence). V was clipped by 4 bases and J by 5 bases; unmatched bases: 3. CDR3 DNA: TGTGCCAGTAGTACGGGACAGGGTCGAAACACCATATATTTT. This codes for CASSTGQGRNTIYF.

V usage is TRBV5-1 and J usage is TRBJ1-1; TRBD1 is a possible D gene (6 bases). V was clipped by 3 bases and J by 2 bases, with 17 bases between them. CDR1 and CDR2 (germline): SGHRS, YFSETQ. This CDR3 region has 16 residues. CDR3 bases: TGCGCCAGCAGCTATGCTCCCGGGACAAAAAACACTGAAGCTTTCTTT. As protein: CASSYAPGTKNTEAFF.

The chain carries TRBV7-9 and TRBJ2-3; D possibly corresponds to TRBD1 (5 bases). The V and J ends lost 5 bases and 3 bases respectively, with 18 bases between them. The germline V gene encodes CDR1 SEHNR and CDR2 FQNEAQ (reference sequence). The CDR3 loop spans 16 amino acids. CDR3 in DNA: TGTGCCAGCAGCCCCCTCAGGGAAGGGTTGACAGATACGCAGTATTTT. Amino acid sequence: CASSPLREGLTDTQYF. The variable domain in full, completed from reference TRBV7-9 and TRBJ2-3, reads DTGVSQNPRHKITKRGQNVTFRCDPISEHNRLYWYRQTLGQGPEFLTYFQNEAQLEKSRLLSDRFSAERPKGSFSTLEIQRTEQGDSAMYLCASSPLREGLTDTQYFGPGTRLTVL.

The gene calls are TRBV19 and TRBJ1-3; perhaps TRBD1 as D (5 bases). From germline, CDR1 is LNHDA and CDR2 SQIVND (reference sequence). This CDR3 has 13 amino acids. Trimming pared 3 bases from V and 9 bases from J, leaving 12 bases between. The CDR3 nucleotides are TGTGCCAGTAGTATGGGGACTGCACGCACCATATATTTT. Amino acid sequence: CASSMGTARTIYF.

This sequence joins TRBV6-1 and TRBJ1-2; a weak D match, TRBD1 (6 bases). The CDR3 totals 14 residues. Germline-derived CDR1 and CDR2 are MNHNS and SASEGT. V was trimmed by 3 bases and J by 3 bases, leaving 11 bases between them. This chain's CDR3 is CASSELSGDYGYTF. CDR3 DNA: TGTGCCAGCAGTGAGCTTTCAGGGGACTATGGCTACACCTTC.

The DNA of the CDR3 is TGCGCCAGCAGCGCCGAGGGGGCGGTGGGTGGCTACACCTTC. Translation gives CASSAEGAVGGYTF. The J gene is TRBJ1-2, the V gene TRBV5-1, with 7 bases lining up with TRBD1. V lost 4 bases to trimming and J lost 7 bases; unmatched junction nucleotides: 10. CDR3 size: 14 residues. CDR1 and CDR2 (germline): SGHRS, YFSETQ. Supplemented by reference TRBV5-1 and TRBJ1-2, the full variable domain reads KAGVTQTPRYLIKTRGQQVTLSCSPISGHRSVSWYQQTPGQGLQFLFEYFSETQRNKGNFPGRFSGRQFSNSRSEMNVSTLELGDSALYLCASSAEGAVGGYTFGSGTRLTVV.

CDR3 in amino acids: CALRTSGQETQYF. The CDR3 region has the DNA TGTGCCCTACGGACTAGCGGCCAAGAGACCCAGTACTTC. The chain is built from TRBV30 and TRBJ2-5; 10 bases are a match to TRBD2. Germline loops: CDR1 GTSNPN, CDR2 SVGIG (reference sequence). This CDR3 is 13 amino acids long. The V and J ends lost 8 bases and 1 base, in that order; junction bases with no gene match: 4.

The rearrangement joins TRBV28 to TRBJ1-2; TRBD1 matches at 7 bases. J was trimmed by 3 bases and V by 4 bases; bases with no gene match: 8. CDR1 is MDHEN and CDR2 is SYDVKM in the germline V gene. This CDR3 has 15 residues. The CDR3 loop is CASSSTGERDYGYTF. The CDR3 DNA reads as TGTGCCAGCAGTTCAACAGGGGAGCGGGACTATGGCTACACCTTC.

Comment on this clone: This CDR3 is also generated by other DNA sequences in the sample. This rearrangement joins TRBV5-1 to TRBJ2-3; TRBD1 matches 8 bases. V gave up 3 bases and J gave up 1 base; unmatched junction bases: 1. The CDR3 covers 14 residues. The germline V gene has CDR1 SGHRS and CDR2 YFSETQ. CDR3 DNA: TGCGCCAGCAGCTCGACAGGGGGCACAGATACGCAGTATTTT. It translates to CASSSTGGTDTQYF. Using reference TRBV5-1 and TRBJ2-3 for the parts outside the CDR3, the full variable domain is KAGVTQTPRYLIKTRGQQVTLSCSPISGHRSVSWYQQTPGQGLQFLFEYFSETQRNKGNFPGRFSGRQFSNSRSEMNVSTLELGDSALYLCASSSTGGTDTQYFGPGTRLTVL.

This chain connects TRBV5-6 to TRBJ1-2; possible D gene TRBD1, 6 bases. Germline V lookup: CDR1 SGHDT, CDR2 YYEEEE. Trimming stripped 1 base from V and 13 bases from J, with 14 bases between. The CDR3 totals 12 residues. CDR3 DNA: TGTGCCAGCAGCTTGCCCACAGGGATACCCACCTTC. Its translation: CASSLPTGIPTF.

This sequence joins TRBV29-1 and TRBJ1-4, with 9 bases fitting TRBD1. Per the germline V gene, CDR1 is SQVTM and CDR2 is ANQGSEA. CDR3 length: 17 amino acids. V was pared by 7 bases and J by 4 bases, with 16 bases of the junction left unmatched. CDR3 nucleotide sequence: TGCAGCGCTAATTTTCCCGGGACAGGGAGAGGTAATGAAAAACTGTTTTTT. It specifies CSANFPGTGRGNEKLFF.

The V gene is TRBV19, the J gene TRBJ1-4; 8 bases map to TRBD1. Germline loops: CDR1 LNHDA, CDR2 SQIVND (reference sequence). V lost 4 bases and J lost 6; bases outside the gene matches: 7. The CDR3 is 15 amino acids. The CDR3 sequence is CASSTTGERDEKLFF. CDR3 in DNA: TGTGCCAGTAGTACGACAGGGGAGAGAGATGAAAAACTGTTTTTT.

The chain joins TRBV29-1 to TRBJ1-1; D gene unclear. Germline V lookup: CDR1 SQVTM, CDR2 ANQGSEA. This CDR3 has 13 amino acids. V was pared by 1 base and J by 4 bases, with 10 bases between. CDR3 region: CSVEGTVGTEAFF. CDR3 in DNA: TGCAGCGTTGAAGGCACAGTCGGCACTGAAGCTTTCTTT.